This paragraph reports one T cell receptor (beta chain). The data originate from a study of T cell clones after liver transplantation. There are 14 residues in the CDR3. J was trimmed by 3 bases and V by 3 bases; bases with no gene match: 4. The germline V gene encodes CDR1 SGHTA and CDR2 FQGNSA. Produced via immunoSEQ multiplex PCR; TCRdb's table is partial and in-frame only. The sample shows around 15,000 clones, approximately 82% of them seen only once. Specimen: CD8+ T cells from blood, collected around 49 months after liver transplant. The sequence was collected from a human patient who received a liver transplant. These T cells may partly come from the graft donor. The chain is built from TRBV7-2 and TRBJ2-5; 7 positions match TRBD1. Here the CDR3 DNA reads TGTGCCAGCAGCTTCAGAGACAGGGAAGAGACCCAGTACTTC. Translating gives CASSFRDREETQYF.